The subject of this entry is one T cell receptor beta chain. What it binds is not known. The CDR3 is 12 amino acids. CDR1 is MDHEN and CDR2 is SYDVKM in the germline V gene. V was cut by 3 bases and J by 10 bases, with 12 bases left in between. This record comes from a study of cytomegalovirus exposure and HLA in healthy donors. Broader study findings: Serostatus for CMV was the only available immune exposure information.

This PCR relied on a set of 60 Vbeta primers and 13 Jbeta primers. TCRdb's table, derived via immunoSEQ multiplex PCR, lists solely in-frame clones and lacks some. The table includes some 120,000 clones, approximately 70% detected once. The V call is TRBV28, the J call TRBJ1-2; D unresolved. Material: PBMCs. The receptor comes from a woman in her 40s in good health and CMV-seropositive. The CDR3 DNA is TGTGCCAGCAGTTTGCGAGACAACGACTACACCTTC. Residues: CASSLRDNDYTF.